The 21 T cell receptor beta chains listed next were all sequenced from one sample in a study of pediatric ulcerative colitis. The protocol was immunoSEQ multiplex PCR, while the TCRdb copy is restricted to in-frame clones and leaves out a portion. The table lists some 60,000 clones, about 80% of them singletons. Sequenced: blood. The receptors were gathered from a boy younger than 18 with moderate ulcerative colitis.

The V call is TRBV7-2, the J call TRBJ1-2; no definite D call. Trimming cost V 4 bases and J 5 bases, with 5 bases left between them. CDR3 length: 11 amino acids. Germline V gene lookup returns CDR1 SGHTA and CDR2 FQGNSA. Here the CDR3 reads CASSSGYGYTF. The CDR3 coding sequence is TGTGCCAGCAGCTCCGGGTATGGCTACACCTTC.

The V call is TRBV5-1, the J call TRBJ2-7; TRBD1 might be the D (6 bases). V lost 4 bases to trimming and J lost 4 bases, with 12 bases between them. Germline values: CDR1 SGHRS, CDR2 YFSETQ. The CDR3 is 13 amino acids. Written as DNA, the CDR3 is TGCGCCAGCAGCCCAGGGGCGTCATACGAGCAGTACTTC. This sequence encodes CASSPGASYEQYF.

The rearrangement links TRBV29-1 to TRBJ1-2; D is unclear. Per the germline V gene, CDR1 is SQVTM and CDR2 is ANQGSEA. The CDR3 runs to 12 residues. V was cut by 6 bases and J by 4 bases, with 12 bases left in between. The CDR3 sequence is CSVPGLSYGYTF. The DNA of the CDR3 is TGCAGCGTACCAGGTCTCAGCTATGGCTACACCTTC.

The chain is built from TRBV18 and TRBJ1-3; unclear D gene. CDR3 length: 14 residues. From germline, CDR1 is KGHSH and CDR2 LQKENI. The V gene lost 3 bases and the J gene lost 7 bases, with 13 bases spanning the gap. The CDR3 coding sequence is TGTGCCAGCTCACCCGCAACCCAGGACAACACCATATATTTT. It translates to CASSPATQDNTIYF.

CDR3 protein: CASSLDSGGEKTQYF. In DNA form, the CDR3 reads TGTGCCAGCAGCTTAGACTCAGGGGGGGAAAAGACCCAGTACTTC. J is TRBJ2-5 and V is TRBV7-3; D may be TRBD1 or TRBD2 (7 bases each). CDR1 is SGHTA and CDR2 is FQGTGA in the germline V gene. V was pared by 2 bases and J by 6 bases, with 16 bases between. The CDR3 has 15 amino acids.

This chain links TRBV9 with TRBJ1-1, with TRBD1 identical over 7 bases. The germline V gene has CDR1 SGDLS and CDR2 YYNGEE. There are 16 residues in the CDR3. V lost 2 bases to trimming and J lost 1 base; unmatched junction nucleotides: 8. Here the CDR3 reads CASSVGGRQGNTEAFF. CDR3 DNA sequence: TGTGCCAGCAGCGTTGGGGGTCGACAGGGGAACACTGAAGCTTTCTTT.

The rearrangement links TRBV6-4 to TRBJ2-7; 10 bases line up with TRBD2. This CDR3 is built from 16 residues. After removal of 3 bases from V and 5 bases from J, the junction contained 10 bases not matched to a gene. Germline values: CDR1 MRHNA, CDR2 SNTAGT. The DNA of the CDR3 is TGTGCCAGCAGTGATAGGCCTAGCGGGAGTCCCGACGAGCAGTACTTC. Translation gives CASSDRPSGSPDEQYF.

The chain recombines TRBV27 with TRBJ2-3, with 9 bases lining up with TRBD1. V trimming: 6 bases; J trimming: 6 bases; junction bases outside the gene matches: 7. This CDR3 has 14 amino acids. CDR1 MNHEY and CDR2 SMNVEV come from the germline V gene (reference sequence). CDR3 residues: CASSRQGGGDTQYF. DNA of the CDR3: TGTGCCAGCAGCAGACAGGGGGGAGGTGATACGCAGTATTTT.

The chain carries TRBV29-1 and TRBJ1-2; no definite D call. CDR3 length equals 14 residues. Germline CDR1 and CDR2: SQVTM and ANQGSEA. V was cut by 1 base and J by 4 bases, with 13 bases left in between. The CDR3 nucleotides are TGCAGCGTTGAAGTTGGGATGAGAAGCTATGGCTACACCTTC. This sequence encodes CSVEVGMRSYGYTF.

The chain carries TRBV18 and TRBJ2-1; D gene unclear. Germline assignment: CDR1 KGHSH and CDR2 LQKENI. V lost 2 bases, J lost 6 bases, and 8 bases lay in between. This CDR3 contains 13 residues. This CDR3 reads CASSPILVNEQFF. The CDR3 DNA follows: TGTGCCAGCTCACCAATTCTCGTCAATGAGCAGTTCTTC.

This clone was observed once. V and J are TRBV27 and TRBJ2-1, with 7 positions matching TRBD2. The CDR3 consists of 16 residues. Germline V lookup: CDR1 MNHEY, CDR2 SMNVEV (reference sequence). The V gene end was trimmed by 5 bases and the J gene end by 1 base; junction bases not matched to a gene: 8. The CDR3 reads CASSGRLAGSYNEQFF. CDR3 nucleotides: TGTGCCAGCAGTGGTAGACTAGCAGGGTCCTACAATGAGCAGTTCTTC.

J is TRBJ2-7 and V is TRBV5-6; TRBD1 agrees at 11 bases. Unmatched junction bases numbered 7, after V lost 0 bases and J lost 2 bases. The CDR3 has 17 amino acids. The germline gives CDR1 SGHDT, CDR2 YYEEEE. DNA of the CDR3: TGTGCCAGCAGCTTGGTCCCCGGGACAGGGGGACCCTACGAGCAGTACTTC. Its protein product is CASSLVPGTGGPYEQYF.

V gene TRBV7-6 combines with J gene TRBJ2-7, with a tentative D call TRBD1 (5 bases). Trimming took off 4 bases at V and 1 base at J, with 14 bases between the two ends. The CDR3 runs to 15 residues. Germline CDR1 and CDR2: SGHVS and FNYEAQ. The CDR3 is CASSSITGTSYEQYF. The CDR3 DNA reads as TGTGCCAGCAGCTCTATAACAGGAACTTCCTACGAGCAGTACTTC.

V usage is TRBV9 and J usage is TRBJ1-1, with D possibly being TRBD1 (5 bases). Germline CDR1 SGDLS, CDR2 YYNGEE. V lost 0 bases, J lost 6 bases, and 18 bases lay in between. The CDR3 sequence is 16 residues long. The CDR3: CASSVGAGSRVSEAFF. The CDR3, as DNA: TGTGCCAGCAGCGTAGGGGCAGGGAGTAGGGTGTCTGAAGCTTTCTTT.

This clone was counted a few times. The J gene is TRBJ2-7, the V gene TRBV5-6, with D uncertain. This CDR3 region has 14 residues. V was cut by 4 bases and J by 4 bases, with 15 bases left in between. Germline loops: CDR1 SGHDT, CDR2 YYEEEE. CDR3 region: CASSPQPSQYEQYF. CDR3 bases: TGTGCCAGCAGCCCGCAGCCCTCCCAGTACGAGCAGTACTTC.

The chain has TRBV29-1 and TRBJ2-1; either TRBD1 or TRBD2 may fit D (5 bases each). The CDR3 extends over 15 amino acids. CDR1 SQVTM and CDR2 ANQGSEA come from the germline V gene. V dropped 1 base and J dropped 2 bases, with 12 bases sitting between them. The CDR3 region has the DNA TGCAGCGTTGAAGCGGGACGCAGGGCCTACAATGAGCAGTTCTTC. As protein: CSVEAGRRAYNEQFF.

The V and J genes are TRBV19 and TRBJ2-1; 16 bases are shared with TRBD2. The V and J ends lost 7 bases and 8 bases, in that order; junction bases with no gene match: 8. Germline V gene data show CDR1 as LNHDA and CDR2 as SQIVND (reference sequence). The length of the CDR3 is 16 residues. The CDR3 nucleotides read TGTGCCAGTACCGATACGGGACTAGCGGGAGGGTATGAGCAGTTCTTC. Amino acid sequence: CASTDTGLAGGYEQFF.

The J gene is TRBJ2-3, the V gene TRBV4-1; TRBD2 aligns across 11 bases. CDR1 and CDR2 from the germline V gene are MGHRA and YSYEKL. V lost 4 bases and J lost 3; bases outside the gene matches: 6. This CDR3 is 16 amino acids long. This CDR3 reads CASSLKTSGTTDTQYF. For the CDR3, the DNA is TGCGCCAGCAGCCTAAAGACTAGCGGGACTACAGATACGCAGTATTTT.

This chain uses TRBV13 with TRBJ1-1, with D perhaps matching TRBD1 (6 bases). Trimming pared 3 bases from V and 1 base from J, leaving 21 bases between. The CDR3 extends over 18 amino acids. In germline, CDR1 is PRHDT, CDR2 FYEKMQ (reference sequence). DNA of the CDR3: TGTGCCAGCAGCTTGAACCCCCTCGGGACACCCACGAACACTGAAGCTTTCTTT. Protein: CASSLNPLGTPTNTEAFF.

The chain links TRBV5-1 to TRBJ1-1; no firm D call. This CDR3 spans 14 amino acids. Between the trimmed V and J ends, which lost 2 bases and 1 base, there was a span of 9 bases. Germline assignment: CDR1 SGHRS and CDR2 YFSETQ. CDR3 in amino acids: CASSLESTNTEAFF. In DNA form, the CDR3 reads TGCGCCAGCAGCTTAGAGTCGACGAACACTGAAGCTTTCTTT.

The chain links TRBV27 to TRBJ2-6; D may be TRBD2 (6 bases). This CDR3 comprises 16 residues. CDR1 is MNHEY, CDR2 SMNVEV, per germline (reference sequence). Trimming took 3 bases from V and 1 from J, leaving 10 bases between them. CDR3 region: CASSFPGRSGANVLTF. The CDR3 nucleotides read TGTGCCAGCAGTTTTCCCGGGAGATCTGGGGCCAACGTCCTGACTTTC. Combining the CDR3 with reference TRBV27 and TRBJ2-6 gives the whole variable domain EAQVTQNPRYLITVTGKKLTVTCSQNMNHEYMSWYRQDPGLGLRQIYYSMNVEVTDKGDVPEGYKVSRKEKRNFPLILESPSPNQTSLYFCASSFPGRSGANVLTFGAGSRLTVL.